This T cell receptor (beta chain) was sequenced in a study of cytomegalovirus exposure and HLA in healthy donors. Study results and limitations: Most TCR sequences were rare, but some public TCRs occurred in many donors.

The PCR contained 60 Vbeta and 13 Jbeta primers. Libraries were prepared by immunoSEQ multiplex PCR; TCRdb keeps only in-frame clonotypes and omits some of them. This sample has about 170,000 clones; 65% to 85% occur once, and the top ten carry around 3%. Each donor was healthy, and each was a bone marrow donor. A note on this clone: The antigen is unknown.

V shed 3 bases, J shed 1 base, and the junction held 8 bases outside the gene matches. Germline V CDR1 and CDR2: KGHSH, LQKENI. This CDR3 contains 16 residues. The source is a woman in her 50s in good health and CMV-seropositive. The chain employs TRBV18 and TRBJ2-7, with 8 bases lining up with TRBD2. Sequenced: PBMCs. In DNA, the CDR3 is TGTGCCAGCTCACCCCTTGGCGGGGGGCCTTCCTACGAGCAGTACTTC. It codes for CASSPLGGGPSYEQYF.